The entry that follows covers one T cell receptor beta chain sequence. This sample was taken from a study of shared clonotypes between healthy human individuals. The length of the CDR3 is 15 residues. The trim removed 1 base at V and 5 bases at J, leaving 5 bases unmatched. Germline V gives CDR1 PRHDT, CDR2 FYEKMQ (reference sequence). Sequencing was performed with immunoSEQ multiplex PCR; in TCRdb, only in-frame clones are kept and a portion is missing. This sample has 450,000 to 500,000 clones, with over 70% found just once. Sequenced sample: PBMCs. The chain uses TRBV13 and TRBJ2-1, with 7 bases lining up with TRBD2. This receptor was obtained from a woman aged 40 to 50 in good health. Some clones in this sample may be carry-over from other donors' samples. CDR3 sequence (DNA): TGTGCCAGCAGCTTAGTGGGAGGGAAGGACAATGAGCAGTTCTTC. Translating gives CASSLVGGKDNEQFF.